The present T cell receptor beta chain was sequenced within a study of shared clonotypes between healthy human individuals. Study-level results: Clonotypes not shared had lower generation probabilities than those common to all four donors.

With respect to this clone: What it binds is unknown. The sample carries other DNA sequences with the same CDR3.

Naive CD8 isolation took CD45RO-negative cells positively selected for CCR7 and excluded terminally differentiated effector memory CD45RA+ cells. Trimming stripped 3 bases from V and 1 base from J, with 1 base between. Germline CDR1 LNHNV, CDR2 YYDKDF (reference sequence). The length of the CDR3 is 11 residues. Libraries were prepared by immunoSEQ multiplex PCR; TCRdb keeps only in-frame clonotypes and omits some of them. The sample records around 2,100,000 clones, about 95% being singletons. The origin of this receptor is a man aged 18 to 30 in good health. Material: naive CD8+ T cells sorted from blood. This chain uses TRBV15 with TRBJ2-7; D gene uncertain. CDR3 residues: CATSRSYEQYF. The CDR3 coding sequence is TGTGCCACCAGCAGGTCCTACGAGCAGTACTTC.